This record covers a single TCR beta chain. Its antigen is undetermined. This entry belongs to a study of cytomegalovirus exposure and HLA in healthy donors. Study-wide points: In all likelihood, a cluster of highly shared sequence variants was a sequencing artifact.

PCR primers comprised 60 Vbeta and 13 Jbeta primers. Repertoires were generated with immunoSEQ multiplex PCR, while TCRdb's copy carries only in-frame clones and drops some. The table shows some 170,000 clones, with 70% to 80% occurring only once. Germline V gives CDR1 SGHAT, CDR2 FQDESV (reference sequence). Between the trimmed V and J ends, which lost 1 base and 7 bases, there was a span of 17 bases. The CDR3 is 16 residues long. This sequence joins TRBV11-1 and TRBJ2-1, with a tentative D call TRBD2 (6 bases). Material: PBMCs. This clonotype was obtained from a man aged 35 to 55 in good health and CMV-seronegative. The DNA of the CDR3 is TGTGCCAGCAGCTTAGAGTCGGGAGTACGGGGGAATGAGCAGTTCTTC. It translates to CASSLESGVRGNEQFF.